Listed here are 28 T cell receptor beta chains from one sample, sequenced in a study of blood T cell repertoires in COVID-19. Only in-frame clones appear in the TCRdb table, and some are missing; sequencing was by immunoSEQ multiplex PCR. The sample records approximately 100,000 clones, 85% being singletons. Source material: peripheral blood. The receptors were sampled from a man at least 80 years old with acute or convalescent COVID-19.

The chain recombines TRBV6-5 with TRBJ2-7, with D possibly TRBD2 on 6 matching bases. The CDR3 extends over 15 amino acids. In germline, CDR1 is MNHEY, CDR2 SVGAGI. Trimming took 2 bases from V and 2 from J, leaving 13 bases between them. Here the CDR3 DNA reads TGTGCCAGCAGTTACCTGGGGGGAGGACCCTACGAGCAGTACTTC. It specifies CASSYLGGGPYEQYF.

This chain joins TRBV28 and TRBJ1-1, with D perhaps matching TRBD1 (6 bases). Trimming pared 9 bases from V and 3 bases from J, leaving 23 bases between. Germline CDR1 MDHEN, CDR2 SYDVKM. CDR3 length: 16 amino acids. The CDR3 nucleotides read TGTGCCAGTCCGTCCGCTTCGGGGACACCTGACACTGAAGCTTTCTTT. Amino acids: CASPSASGTPDTEAFF. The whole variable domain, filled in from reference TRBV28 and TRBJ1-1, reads DVKVTQSSRYLVKRTGEKVFLECVQDMDHENMFWYRQDPGLGLRLIYFSYDVKMKEKGDIPEGYSVSREKKERFSLILESASTNQTSMYLCASPSASGTPDTEAFFGQGTRLTVV.

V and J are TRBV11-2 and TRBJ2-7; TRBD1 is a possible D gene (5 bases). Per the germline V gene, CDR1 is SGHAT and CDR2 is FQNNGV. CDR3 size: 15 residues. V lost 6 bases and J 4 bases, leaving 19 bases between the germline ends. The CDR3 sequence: CASRKDSQPNYEQYF. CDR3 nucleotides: TGTGCCAGCAGAAAAGACAGCCAACCCAATTACGAGCAGTACTTC.

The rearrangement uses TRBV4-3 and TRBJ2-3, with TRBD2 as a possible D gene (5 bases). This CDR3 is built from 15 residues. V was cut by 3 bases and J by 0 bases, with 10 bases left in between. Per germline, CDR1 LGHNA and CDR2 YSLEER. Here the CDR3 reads CASSHWRVSTDTQYF. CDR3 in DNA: TGCGCCAGCAGCCACTGGCGGGTTAGCACAGATACGCAGTATTTT.

The CDR3 coding sequence is TGTGCCAGCAGTTACGTCGACGGAGCCTATGGCTACACCTTC. Amino acids: CASSYVDGAYGYTF. This rearrangement joins TRBV6-2 or TRBV6-3 to TRBJ1-2; D remains ambiguous. CDR3 length equals 14 residues. Germline V CDR1 and CDR2: MNHEY, SVGEGT. Trimming left V 2 bases short and J 4 bases short, with 11 bases between.

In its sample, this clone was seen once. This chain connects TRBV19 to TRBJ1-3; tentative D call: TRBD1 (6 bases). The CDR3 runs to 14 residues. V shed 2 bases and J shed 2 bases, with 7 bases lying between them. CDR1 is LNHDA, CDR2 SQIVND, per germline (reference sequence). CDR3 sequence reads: CASSIQGTGNTIYF. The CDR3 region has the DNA TGTGCCAGTAGTATACAGGGGACTGGAAACACCATATATTTT.

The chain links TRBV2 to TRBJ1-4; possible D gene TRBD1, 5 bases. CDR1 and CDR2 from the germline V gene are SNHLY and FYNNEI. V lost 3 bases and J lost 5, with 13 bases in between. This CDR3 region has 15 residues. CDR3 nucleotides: TGTGCCAGCAGTGATGGGGCACTAATAAATGAAAAACTGTTTTTT. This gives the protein CASSDGALINEKLFF.

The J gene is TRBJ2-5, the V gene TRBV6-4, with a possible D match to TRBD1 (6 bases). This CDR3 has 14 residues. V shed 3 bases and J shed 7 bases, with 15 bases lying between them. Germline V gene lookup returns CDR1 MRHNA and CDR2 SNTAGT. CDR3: CASSEGPEGGTQYF. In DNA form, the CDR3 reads TGTGCCAGCAGTGAGGGGCCCGAAGGGGGGACCCAGTACTTC.

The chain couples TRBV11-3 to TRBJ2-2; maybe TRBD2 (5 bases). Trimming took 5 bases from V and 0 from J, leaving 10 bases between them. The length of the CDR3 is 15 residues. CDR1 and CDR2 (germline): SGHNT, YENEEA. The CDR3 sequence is CASSPSGSNTGELFF. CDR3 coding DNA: TGTGCCAGCAGCCCGAGCGGATCGAACACCGGGGAGCTGTTTTTT.

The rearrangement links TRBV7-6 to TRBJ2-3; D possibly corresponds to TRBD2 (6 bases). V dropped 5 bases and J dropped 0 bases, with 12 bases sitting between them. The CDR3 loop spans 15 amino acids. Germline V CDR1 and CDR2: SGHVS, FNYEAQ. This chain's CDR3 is CASSGGRTSTDTQYF. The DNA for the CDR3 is TGTGCCAGCAGCGGGGGGAGAACTAGCACAGATACGCAGTATTTT.

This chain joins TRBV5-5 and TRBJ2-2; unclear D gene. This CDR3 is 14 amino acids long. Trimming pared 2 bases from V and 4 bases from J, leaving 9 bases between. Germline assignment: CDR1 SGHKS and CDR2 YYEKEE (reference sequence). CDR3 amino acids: CASSFKQITGELFF. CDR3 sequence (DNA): TGTGCCAGCAGCTTTAAACAGATCACCGGGGAGCTGTTTTTT.

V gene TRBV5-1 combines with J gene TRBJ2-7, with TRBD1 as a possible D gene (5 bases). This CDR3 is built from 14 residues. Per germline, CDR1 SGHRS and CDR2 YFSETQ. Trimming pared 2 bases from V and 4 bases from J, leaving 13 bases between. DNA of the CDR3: TGCGCCAGCAGCTTCGACAGTGATAATTACGAGCAGTACTTC. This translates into CASSFDSDNYEQYF.

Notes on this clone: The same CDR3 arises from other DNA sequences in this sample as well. The CDR3 coding sequence is TGTGCCAGTAGTATAGGACAGGGGGGTCAGCCCCAGCATTTT. It translates to CASSIGQGGQPQHF. The chain uses TRBV19 and TRBJ1-5, with 9 bases fitting TRBD1. V lost 1 base and J lost 6; bases outside the gene matches: 1. Germline-derived CDR1 and CDR2 are LNHDA and SQIVND (reference sequence). The CDR3 extends over 14 amino acids.

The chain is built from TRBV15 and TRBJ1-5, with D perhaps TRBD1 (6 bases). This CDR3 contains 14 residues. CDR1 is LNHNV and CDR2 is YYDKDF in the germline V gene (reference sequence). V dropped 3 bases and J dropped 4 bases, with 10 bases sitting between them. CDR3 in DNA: TGTGCCACCAGCAGGGACAGTAATAATCAGCCCCAGCATTTT. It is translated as CATSRDSNNQPQHF.

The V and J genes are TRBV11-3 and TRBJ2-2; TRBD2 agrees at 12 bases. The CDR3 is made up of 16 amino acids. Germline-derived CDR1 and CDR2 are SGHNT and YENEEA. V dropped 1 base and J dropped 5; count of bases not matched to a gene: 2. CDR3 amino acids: CASSLGLAGETGELFF. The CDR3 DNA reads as TGTGCCAGCAGCTTAGGACTAGCGGGGGAAACCGGGGAGCTGTTTTTT. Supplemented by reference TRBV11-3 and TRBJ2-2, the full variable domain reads EAGVVQSPRYKIIEKKQPVAFWCNPISGHNTLYWYLQNLGQGPELLIRYENEEAVDDSQLPKDRFSAERLKGVDSTLKIQPAELGDSAVYLCASSLGLAGETGELFFGEGSRLTVL.

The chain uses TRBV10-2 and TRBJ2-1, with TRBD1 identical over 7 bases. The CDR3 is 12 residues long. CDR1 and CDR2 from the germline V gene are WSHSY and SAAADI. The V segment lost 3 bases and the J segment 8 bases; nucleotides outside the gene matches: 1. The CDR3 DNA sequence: TGCGCCAGCAGTGACCAGGGGGATGAGCAGTTCTTC. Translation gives CASSDQGDEQFF.

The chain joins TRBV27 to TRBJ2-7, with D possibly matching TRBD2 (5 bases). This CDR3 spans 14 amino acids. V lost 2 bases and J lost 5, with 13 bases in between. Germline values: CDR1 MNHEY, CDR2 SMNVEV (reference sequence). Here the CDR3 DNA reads TGTGCCAGCAGTTTAGGTGGGTACGGGGACGAGCAGTACTTC. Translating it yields CASSLGGYGDEQYF.

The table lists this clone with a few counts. CDR3 sequence: CASSPSRASSIVGSNEQFF. CDR3 nucleotides: TGTGCCAGTAGTCCCTCCCGCGCCAGTAGTATAGTGGGGAGCAATGAGCAGTTCTTC. The chain is built from TRBV19 and TRBJ2-1; D possibly corresponds to TRBD2 (5 bases). The CDR3 extends over 19 amino acids. CDR1 and CDR2 from the germline V gene are LNHDA and SQIVND (reference sequence). The V gene lost 5 bases and the J gene lost 6 bases, with 29 bases spanning the gap.

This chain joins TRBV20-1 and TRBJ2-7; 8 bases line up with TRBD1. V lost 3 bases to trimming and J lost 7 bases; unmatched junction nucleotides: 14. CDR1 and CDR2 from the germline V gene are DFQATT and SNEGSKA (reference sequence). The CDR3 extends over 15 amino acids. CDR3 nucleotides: TGCAGTGCTAGTGGGTCAGGGGGCCCGGTTAGGGAGCAGTACTTC. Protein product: CSASGSGGPVREQYF.

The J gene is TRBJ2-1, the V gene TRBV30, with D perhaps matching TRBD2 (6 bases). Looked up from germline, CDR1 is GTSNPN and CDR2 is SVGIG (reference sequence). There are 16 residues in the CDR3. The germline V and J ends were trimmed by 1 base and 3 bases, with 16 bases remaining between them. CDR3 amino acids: CAWSDLLASFYNEQFF. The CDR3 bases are TGTGCCTGGAGTGACCTTCTAGCGTCTTTCTACAATGAGCAGTTCTTC.

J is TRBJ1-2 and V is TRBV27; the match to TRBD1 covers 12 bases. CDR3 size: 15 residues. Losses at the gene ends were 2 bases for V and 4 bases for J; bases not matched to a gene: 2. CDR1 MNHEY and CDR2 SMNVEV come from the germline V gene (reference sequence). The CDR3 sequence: CASSLKGQGAYGYTF. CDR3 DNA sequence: TGTGCCAGCAGTTTAAAGGGACAGGGGGCCTATGGCTACACCTTC.

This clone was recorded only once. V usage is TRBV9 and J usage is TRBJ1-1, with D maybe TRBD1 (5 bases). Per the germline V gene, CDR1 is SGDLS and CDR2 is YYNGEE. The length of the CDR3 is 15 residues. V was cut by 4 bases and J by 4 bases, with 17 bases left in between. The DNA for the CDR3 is TGTGCCAGCAGCAAGCGTGGGGGGGATGGCACTGAAGCTTTCTTT. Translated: CASSKRGGDGTEAFF.

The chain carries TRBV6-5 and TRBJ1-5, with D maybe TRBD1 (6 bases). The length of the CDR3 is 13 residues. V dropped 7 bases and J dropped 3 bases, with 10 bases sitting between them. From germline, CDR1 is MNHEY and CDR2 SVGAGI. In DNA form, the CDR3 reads TGTGCCAGCAAGGACAGTCTCAATCAGCCCCAGCATTTT. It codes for CASKDSLNQPQHF.

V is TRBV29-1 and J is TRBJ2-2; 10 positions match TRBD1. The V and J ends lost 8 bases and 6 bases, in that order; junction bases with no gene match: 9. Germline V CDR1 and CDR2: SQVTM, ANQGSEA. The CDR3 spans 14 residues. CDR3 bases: TGCAGCATACCGGGACAGGGGAATTCCGGGGAGCTGTTTTTT. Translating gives CSIPGQGNSGELFF.

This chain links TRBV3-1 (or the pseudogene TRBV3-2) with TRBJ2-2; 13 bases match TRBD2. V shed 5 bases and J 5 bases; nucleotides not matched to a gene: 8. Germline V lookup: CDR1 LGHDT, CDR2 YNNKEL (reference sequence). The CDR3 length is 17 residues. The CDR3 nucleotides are TGTGCCAGCAGCAGCAGACTAGCGGGAGGTAGTACCGGGGAGCTGTTTTTT. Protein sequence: CASSSRLAGGSTGELFF.

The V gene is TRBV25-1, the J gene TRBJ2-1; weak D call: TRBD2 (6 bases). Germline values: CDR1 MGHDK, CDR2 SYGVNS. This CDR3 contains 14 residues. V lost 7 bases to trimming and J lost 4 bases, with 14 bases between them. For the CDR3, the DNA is TGTGCCAGCATCCCATTGGGGGGTTACAATGAGCAGTTCTTC. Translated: CASIPLGGYNEQFF.

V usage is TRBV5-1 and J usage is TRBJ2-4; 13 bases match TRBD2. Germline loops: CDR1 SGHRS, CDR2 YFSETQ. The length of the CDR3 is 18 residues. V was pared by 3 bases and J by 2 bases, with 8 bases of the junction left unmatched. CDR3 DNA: TGCGCCAGCAGCTCACTAGCGGGAGGGTCTATTTCCAAAAACATTCAGTACTTC. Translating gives CASSSLAGGSISKNIQYF. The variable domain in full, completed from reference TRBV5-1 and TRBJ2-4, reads KAGVTQTPRYLIKTRGQQVTLSCSPISGHRSVSWYQQTPGQGLQFLFEYFSETQRNKGNFPGRFSGRQFSNSRSEMNVSTLELGDSALYLCASSSLAGGSISKNIQYFGAGTRLSVL.

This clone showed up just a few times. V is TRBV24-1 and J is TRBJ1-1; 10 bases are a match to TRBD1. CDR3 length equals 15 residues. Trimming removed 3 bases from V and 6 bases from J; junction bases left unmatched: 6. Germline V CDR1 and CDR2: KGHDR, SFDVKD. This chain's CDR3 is CATSDGTGERPEAFF. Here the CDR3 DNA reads TGTGCCACCAGTGATGGGACAGGGGAAAGGCCTGAAGCTTTCTTT.